The clone carrying this TCR beta chain was observed many times. This sample was taken from a study of blood T cell repertoires in COVID-19. Study context: Italy, Spain and the United States were the sources of the convalescent and acute COVID-19 samples.

The ends were cut back, 1 base at V and 2 bases at J, with 24 bases in the middle. CDR3 length: 20 amino acids. Germline-derived CDR1 and CDR2 are SGDLS and YYNGEE. Authors' methods: The authors estimated nucleated cell counts from reference gene primer amplification. Assay: immunoSEQ multiplex PCR; the TCRdb copy retains only in-frame clones and omits some. D and trimming were read from the DNA, whereas the V and J calls and clone size are those reported in that table. The data contain 65,000 or so clones, roughly four fifths of them singletons. The J gene is TRBJ2-2, the V gene TRBV9; tentative D call: TRBD1 (6 bases). The origin of this receptor is a man in his 60s with acute or convalescent COVID-19. The sample consisted of peripheral blood. For the CDR3, the DNA is TGTGCCAGCAGCGTACCATATAACACAGGGACCATAATAAACACCGGGGAGCTGTTTTTT. Translation: CASSVPYNTGTIINTGELFF.